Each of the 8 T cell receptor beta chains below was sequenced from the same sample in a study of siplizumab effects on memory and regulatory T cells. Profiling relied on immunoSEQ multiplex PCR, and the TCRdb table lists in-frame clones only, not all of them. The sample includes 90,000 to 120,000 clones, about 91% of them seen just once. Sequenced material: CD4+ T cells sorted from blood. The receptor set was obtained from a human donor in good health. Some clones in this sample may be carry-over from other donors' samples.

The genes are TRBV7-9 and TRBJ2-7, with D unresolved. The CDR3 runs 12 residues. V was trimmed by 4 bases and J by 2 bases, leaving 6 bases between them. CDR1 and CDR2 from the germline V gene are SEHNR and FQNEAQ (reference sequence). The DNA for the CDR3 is TGTGCCAGCAGCTCCCTCCCCTACGAGCAGTACTTC. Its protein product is CASSSLPYEQYF.

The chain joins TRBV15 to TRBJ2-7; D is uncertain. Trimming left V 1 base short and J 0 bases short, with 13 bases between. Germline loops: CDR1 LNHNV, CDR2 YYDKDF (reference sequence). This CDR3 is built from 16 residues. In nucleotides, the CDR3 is TGTGCCACCAGCAGAGCGGGCGGCGGCAGCTCCTACGAGCAGTACTTC. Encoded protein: CATSRAGGGSSYEQYF.

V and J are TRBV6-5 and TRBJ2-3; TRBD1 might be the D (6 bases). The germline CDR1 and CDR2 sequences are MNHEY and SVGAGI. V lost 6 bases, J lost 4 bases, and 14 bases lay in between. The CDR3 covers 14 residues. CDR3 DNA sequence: TGTGCCAGCAGGGACAGCGCCCAGTCAGATACGCAGTATTTT. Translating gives CASRDSAQSDTQYF.

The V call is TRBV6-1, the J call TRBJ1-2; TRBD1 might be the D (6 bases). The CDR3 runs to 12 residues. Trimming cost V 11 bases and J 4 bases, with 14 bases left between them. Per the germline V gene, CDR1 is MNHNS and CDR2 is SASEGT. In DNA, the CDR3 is TGTGCCGGGGCAGGGGTAGGCTATGGCTACACCTTC. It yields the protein CAGAGVGYGYTF.

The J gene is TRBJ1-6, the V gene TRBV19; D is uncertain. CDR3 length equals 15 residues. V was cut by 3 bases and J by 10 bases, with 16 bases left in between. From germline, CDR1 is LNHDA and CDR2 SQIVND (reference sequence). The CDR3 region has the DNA TGTGCCAGTAGTATCGGTGCAGTCGAAGCCTCACCCCTCCACTTT. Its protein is CASSIGAVEASPLHF.

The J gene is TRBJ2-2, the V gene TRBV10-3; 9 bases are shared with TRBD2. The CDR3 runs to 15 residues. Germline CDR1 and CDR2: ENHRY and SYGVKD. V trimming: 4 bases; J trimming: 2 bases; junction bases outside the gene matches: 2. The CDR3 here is CAISGLADNTGELFF. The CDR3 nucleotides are TGTGCCATCAGTGGACTAGCGGACAACACCGGGGAGCTGTTTTTT.

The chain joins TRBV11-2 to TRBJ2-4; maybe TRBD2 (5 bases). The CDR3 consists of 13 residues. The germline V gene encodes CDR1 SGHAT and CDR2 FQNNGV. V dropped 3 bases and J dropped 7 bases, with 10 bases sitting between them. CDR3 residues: CASSFGRGNIQYF. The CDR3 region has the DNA TGTGCCAGCAGCTTTGGTAGAGGGAACATTCAGTACTTC.

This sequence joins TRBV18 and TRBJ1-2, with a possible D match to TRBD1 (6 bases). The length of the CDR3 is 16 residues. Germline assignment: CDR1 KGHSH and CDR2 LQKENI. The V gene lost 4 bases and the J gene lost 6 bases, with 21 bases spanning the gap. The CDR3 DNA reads TGTGCCAGCTCACTCGCACAGGGTACTCACTCCCATGGCTACACCTTC. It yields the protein CASSLAQGTHSHGYTF.